The rows below give T cell receptor beta chains drawn from one sample of a study of cytomegalovirus exposure and HLA in healthy donors. Here immunoSEQ multiplex PCR was the method, and the copy in TCRdb shows in-frame clones only, minus some. The table shows more than 100,000 clones, with nearly 80% occurring only once. Sequenced: PBMCs. The source is a male donor in good health and CMV-seronegative. The CDR3 runs from the conserved cysteine through the conserved F or W. D genes are given only for firm matches. Rows give clone size only sometimes, using once, few, many, or a class for an expanded clone.

J | V | D | size | CDR3 | DNA
TRBJ2-1 | TRBV13 | TRBD2 | . | CASSLKGLKTSYEQFF | TGTGCCAGCAGTCTTAAGGGCCTGAAGACTAGCTATGAGCAGTTCTTC
TRBJ2-7 | TRBV9 | . | . | CASSVASSGYEQYF | TGTGCCAGCAGCGTAGCTTCCAGCGGCTACGAGCAGTACTTC
TRBJ2-7 | TRBV12-5 | . | . | CASAKGVGFTYEQYF | TGTGCTAGTGCTAAGGGGGTTGGGTTCACCTACGAGCAGTACTTC
TRBJ2-2 | TRBV7-9 | . | few | CASSSAQGGANTGELFF | TGTGCCAGCAGTTCCGCCCAAGGGGGAGCGAACACCGGGGAGCTGTTTTTT
TRBJ1-2 | TRBV6-5 | . | few | CASSYSGAGGYTF | TGTGCCAGCAGTTACTCGGGGGCCGGGGGCTACACCTTC
TRBJ1-2 | TRBV7-9 | . | few | CASSPSDTGFYGYTF | TGTGCCAGCAGCCCTTCGGACACAGGCTTCTATGGCTACACCTTC
TRBJ1-4 | TRBV5-1 | . | . | CASSQTGTLLEKLFF | TGCGCCAGCAGCCAGACCGGGACACTTCTCGAAAAACTGTTTTTT
TRBJ2-5 | TRBV7-2 | TRBD2 | . | CASSLLAGGETQYF | TGTGCCAGCAGCTTACTAGCGGGGGGGGAGACCCAGTACTTC
TRBJ2-3 | TRBV7-2 | TRBD2 | . | CASSPNRGGAFTDTQYF | TGTGCCAGCAGCCCGAATCGCGGGGGGGCATTCACAGATACGCAGTATTTT
TRBJ2-3 | TRBV7-9 | TRBD1 | . | CASSRGQGLTDTQYF | TGTGCCAGCAGCCGGGGACAGGGGTTGACAGATACGCAGTATTTT
TRBJ2-1 | TRBV9 | . | . | CASSVDLGAYNEQFF | TGTGCCAGCAGCGTTGATCTAGGGGCCTACAATGAGCAGTTCTTC
TRBJ2-4 | TRBV5-6 | . | . | CASSLEQGGLAKNIQYF | TGTGCCAGCAGCTTGGAGCAGGGGGGCTTAGCCAAAAACATTCAGTACTTC
TRBJ2-7 | TRBV11-2 | TRBD1 | . | CASSSGQGYEQYF | TGTGCCAGCAGCTCGGGACAGGGCTACGAGCAGTACTTC
TRBJ2-7 | TRBV4-3 | . | . | CASSQATGSEQYF | TGCGCCAGCAGCCAAGCAACGGGGTCCGAGCAGTACTTC
TRBJ2-5 | TRBV5-1 | TRBD2 | . | CASSGTSGGATWHQETQYF | TGCGCCAGCAGCGGGACTAGCGGGGGGGCTACGTGGCACCAAGAGACCCAGTACTTC
TRBJ2-5 | TRBV12-5 | . | once | CASGPREVQETQYF | TGTGCTAGTGGTCCGCGAGAAGTCCAAGAGACCCAGTACTTC
TRBJ1-2 | TRBV7-2 | TRBD1 | . | CASSFRQGGYTF | TGTGCCAGCAGCTTCAGACAGGGTGGCTACACCTTC
TRBJ2-2 | TRBV7-2 | TRBD2 | . | CASSSYTSGVRELFF | TGTGCCAGCAGCTCATATACTAGCGGGGTGAGGGAGCTGTTTTTT
TRBJ2-5 | TRBV7-2 | TRBD2 | . | CASSLGLAVETQYF | TGTGCCAGCAGCTTAGGGCTAGCGGTAGAGACCCAGTACTTC
TRBJ2-3 | TRBV9 | . | . | CASSVEEGRSDTQYF | TGTGCCAGCAGCGTAGAGGAGGGGAGGTCAGATACGCAGTATTTT
TRBJ2-2 | TRBV7-9 | TRBD1 | . | CASSMTGEFGGTGELFF | TGTGCCAGCAGTATGACAGGGGAATTCGGAGGCACCGGGGAGCTGTTTTTT
TRBJ1-4 | TRBV5-6 | . | . | CASSPAGGEKLFF | TGTGCCAGCAGTCCGGCGGGGGGTGAAAAACTGTTTTTT
TRBJ2-7 | TRBV6-5 | . | . | CASSYQTPLSYEQYF | TGTGCCAGCAGTTATCAAACACCCCTCTCCTACGAGCAGTACTTC
TRBJ2-1 | TRBV6-6 | TRBD2 | . | CASSSGTSVGEQFF | TGTGCCAGCAGTTCCGGGACTAGCGTTGGTGAGCAGTTCTTC
TRBJ2-7 | TRBV6-1 | . | . | CASRGLDSWVGEQYF | TGTGCCAGCAGGGGCTTAGACAGCTGGGTTGGAGAGCAGTACTTC
TRBJ2-1 | TRBV5-1 | TRBD2 | . | CASGLAGAPYNEQFF | TGCGCCAGCGGACTAGCGGGGGCTCCCTACAATGAGCAGTTCTTC
TRBJ2-7 | TRBV12-5 | . | . | CASGLVVGGDEQYF | TGTGCTAGTGGTTTGGTTGTAGGAGGGGACGAGCAGTACTTC
TRBJ1-4 | TRBV25-1 | TRBD1 | few | CASSDSGTGGEKLFF | TGTGCCAGCAGTGACTCCGGGACAGGGGGGGAAAAACTGTTTTTT
TRBJ2-7 | TRBV2 | . | . | CASKENRDSYEQYF | TGTGCCAGCAAAGAGAACAGGGACTCCTACGAGCAGTACTTC
TRBJ1-1 | TRBV5-6 | TRBD1 | . | CASSLGDRGLGTEAFF | TGTGCCAGCAGCTTGGGTGACAGGGGATTGGGCACTGAAGCTTTCTTT